This TCR beta chain was found in a study of cytomegalovirus exposure and HLA in healthy donors. Overall study context: The use of the same platform for the roughly 120 validation repertoires and the approximately 670 first-cohort repertoires was reported by a later analysis.

The assay was immunoSEQ multiplex PCR, and TCRdb's table has in-frame clones only and misses some. Seen here are roughly 120,000 clones, approximately 87% observed once, and the top ten hold 2% to 2.5%. The donors were members of the validation cohort, which comprised approximately 120 subjects and was separate from the first cohort of 666 subjects. Regarding the study as a whole: Subsequent analysis revealed that first-cohort TCR clusters tended to co-occur in the approximately 120 validation repertoires.

This CDR3 region has 15 residues. The V and J ends lost 5 bases and 5 bases respectively, with 17 bases between them. The germline V gene encodes CDR1 SGHRS and CDR2 YFSETQ. A note on this clone: Its specificity is unknown.

Source material: PBMCs. The sequence derives from a woman under 40 in good health and CMV-seronegative. This chain links TRBV5-1 with TRBJ2-1, with D possibly TRBD2 on 7 matching bases. CDR3 region: CASSHGGAFNNEQFF. The CDR3 coding sequence is TGCGCCAGCAGTCATGGGGGGGCCTTCAACAATGAGCAGTTCTTC.